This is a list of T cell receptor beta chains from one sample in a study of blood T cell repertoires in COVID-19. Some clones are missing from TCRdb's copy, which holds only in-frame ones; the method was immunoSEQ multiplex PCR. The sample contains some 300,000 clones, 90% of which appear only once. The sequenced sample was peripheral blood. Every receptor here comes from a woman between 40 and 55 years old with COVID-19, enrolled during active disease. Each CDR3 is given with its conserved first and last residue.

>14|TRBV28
CASTFEGRDYEQYF
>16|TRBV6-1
CASSEAYRGFYNEQFF
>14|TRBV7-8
CASSLNVMREKLFF
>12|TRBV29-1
CSVLSPTGELFF
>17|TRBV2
CASLAEPLLTYNSPLHF
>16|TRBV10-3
CAISESGQGAGSPLHF
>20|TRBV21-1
CASSKEIIGPSGTYQETQYF
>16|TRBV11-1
CASSLPTGGGTGELFF
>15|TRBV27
CASSLEGAHNSPLHF
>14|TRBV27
CASRLAGASYEQYF
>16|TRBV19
CASSIDRTLRGTEAFF
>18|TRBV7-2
CASSLWTSGRFSYNEQFF
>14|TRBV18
CASSLSGQLAGAFF
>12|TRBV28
CASSLPGARQYF
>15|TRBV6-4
CASSELAGVPDTQYF
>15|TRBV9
CASSIRGGAYNEQFF
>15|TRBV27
CASLPQAFDSYEQYF
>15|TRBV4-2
CASSPRLARDNEQFF
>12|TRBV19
CASSRTADTIYF
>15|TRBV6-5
CASSPTSGGYNEQFF
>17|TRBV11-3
CASSTGQGADGANVLTF
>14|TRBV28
CASSPSDSNEKLFF
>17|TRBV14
CASSLRKGLAGGDEQFF
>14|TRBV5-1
CASSLPGQFHEQYF
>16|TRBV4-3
CASSQELGTGTYEQYF
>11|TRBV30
CAWQAFYGYTF
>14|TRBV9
CASSVKGVGNTIYF
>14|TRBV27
CASSSSGVTYGYTF
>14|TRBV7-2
CASSNLGGAEGYTF
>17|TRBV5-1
CASSLALAGPSTDTQYF
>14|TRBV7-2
CASSFGPTNEKLFF
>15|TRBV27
CASSFGGMSTDTQYF
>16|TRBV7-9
CASSLVGQGPSYEQYF
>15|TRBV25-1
CASSQGTGGTDTQYF